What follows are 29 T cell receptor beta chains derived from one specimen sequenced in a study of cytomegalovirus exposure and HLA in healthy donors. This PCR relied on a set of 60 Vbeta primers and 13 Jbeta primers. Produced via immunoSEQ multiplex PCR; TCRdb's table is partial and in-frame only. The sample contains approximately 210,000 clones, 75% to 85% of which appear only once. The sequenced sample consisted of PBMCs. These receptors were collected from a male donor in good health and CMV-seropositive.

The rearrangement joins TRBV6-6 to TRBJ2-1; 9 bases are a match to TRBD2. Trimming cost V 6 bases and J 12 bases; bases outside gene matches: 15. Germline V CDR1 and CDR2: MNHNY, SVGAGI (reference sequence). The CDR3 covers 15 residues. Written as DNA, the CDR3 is TGTGCCAGCAGCTCCCCGACTAGCGGAGTGTTCATGCAGTTCTTC. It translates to CASSSPTSGVFMQFF.

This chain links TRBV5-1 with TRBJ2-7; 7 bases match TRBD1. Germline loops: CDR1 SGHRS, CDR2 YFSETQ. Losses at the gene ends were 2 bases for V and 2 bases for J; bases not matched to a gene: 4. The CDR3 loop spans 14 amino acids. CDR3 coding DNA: TGCGCCAGCAGCTTAGGGACAGCTACCTACGAGCAGTACTTC. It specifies CASSLGTATYEQYF.

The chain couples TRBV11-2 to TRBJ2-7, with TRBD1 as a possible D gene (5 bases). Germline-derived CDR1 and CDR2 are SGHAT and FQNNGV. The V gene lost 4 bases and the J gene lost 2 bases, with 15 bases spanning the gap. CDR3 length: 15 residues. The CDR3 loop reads CASSSIQVSTYEQYF. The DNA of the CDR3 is TGTGCCAGCAGCTCTATACAGGTGTCCACCTACGAGCAGTACTTC.

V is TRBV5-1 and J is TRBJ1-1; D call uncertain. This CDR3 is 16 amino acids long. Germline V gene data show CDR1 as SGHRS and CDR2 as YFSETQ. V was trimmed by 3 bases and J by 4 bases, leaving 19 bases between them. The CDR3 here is CASSSVPMIGGTEAFF. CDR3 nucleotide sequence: TGCGCCAGCAGCTCGGTTCCGATGATAGGAGGCACTGAAGCTTTCTTT.

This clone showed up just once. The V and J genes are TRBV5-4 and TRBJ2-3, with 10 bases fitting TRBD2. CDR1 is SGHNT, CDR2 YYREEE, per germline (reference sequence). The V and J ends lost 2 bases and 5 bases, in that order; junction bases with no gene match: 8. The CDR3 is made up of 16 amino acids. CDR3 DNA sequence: TGTGCCAGCAGCTTTCAAGCGGGGGGGCCTGGAGATACGCAGTATTTT. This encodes CASSFQAGGPGDTQYF. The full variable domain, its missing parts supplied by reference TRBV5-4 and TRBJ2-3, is ETGVTQSPTHLIKTRGQQVTLRCSSQSGHNTVSWYQQALGQGPQFIFQYYREEENGRGNFPPRFSGLQFPNYSSELNVNALELDDSALYLCASSFQAGGPGDTQYFGPGTRLTVL.

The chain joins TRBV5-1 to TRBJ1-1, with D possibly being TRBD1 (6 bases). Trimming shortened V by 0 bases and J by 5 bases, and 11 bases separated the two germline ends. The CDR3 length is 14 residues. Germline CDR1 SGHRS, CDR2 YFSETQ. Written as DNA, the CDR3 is TGCGCCAGCAGCTTGGGGTCTCAGGGGACTGAAGCTTTCTTT. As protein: CASSLGSQGTEAFF. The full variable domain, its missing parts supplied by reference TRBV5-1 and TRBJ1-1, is KAGVTQTPRYLIKTRGQQVTLSCSPISGHRSVSWYQQTPGQGLQFLFEYFSETQRNKGNFPGRFSGRQFSNSRSEMNVSTLELGDSALYLCASSLGSQGTEAFFGQGTRLTVV.

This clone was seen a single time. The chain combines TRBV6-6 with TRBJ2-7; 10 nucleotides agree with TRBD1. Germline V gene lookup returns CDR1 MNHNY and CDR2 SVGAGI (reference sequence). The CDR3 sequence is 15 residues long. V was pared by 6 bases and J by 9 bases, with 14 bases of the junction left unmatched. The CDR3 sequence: CASSSTGTGVLVQYF. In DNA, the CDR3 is TGTGCCAGCAGCTCGACCGGGACAGGGGTTTTAGTGCAGTACTTC.

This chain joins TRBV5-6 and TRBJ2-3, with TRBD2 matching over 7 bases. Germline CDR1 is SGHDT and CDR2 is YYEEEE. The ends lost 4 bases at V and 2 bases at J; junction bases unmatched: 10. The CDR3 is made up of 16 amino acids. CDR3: CASSGDAGENTDTQYF. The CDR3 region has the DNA TGTGCCAGCAGCGGCGATGCGGGGGAAAACACAGATACGCAGTATTTT.

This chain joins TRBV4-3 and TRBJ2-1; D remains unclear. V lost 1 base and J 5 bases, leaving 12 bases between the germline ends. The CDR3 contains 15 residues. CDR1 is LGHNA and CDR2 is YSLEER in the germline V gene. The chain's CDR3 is CASSQAEEVHNEQFF. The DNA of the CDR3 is TGCGCCAGCAGCCAAGCCGAGGAAGTACACAATGAGCAGTTCTTC.

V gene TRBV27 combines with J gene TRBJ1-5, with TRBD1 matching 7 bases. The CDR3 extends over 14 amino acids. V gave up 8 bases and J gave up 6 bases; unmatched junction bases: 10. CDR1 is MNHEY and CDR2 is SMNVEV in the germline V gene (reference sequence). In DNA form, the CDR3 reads TGTGCCAGCGCGTACAGGGGTCGGGGTCAGCCCCAGCATTTT. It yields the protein CASAYRGRGQPQHF.

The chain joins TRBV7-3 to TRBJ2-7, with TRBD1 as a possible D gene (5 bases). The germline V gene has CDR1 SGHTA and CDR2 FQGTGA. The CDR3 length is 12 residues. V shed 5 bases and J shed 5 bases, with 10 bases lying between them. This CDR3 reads CASSQGNHEQYF. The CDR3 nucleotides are TGTGCCAGCAGCCAGGGTAACCACGAGCAGTACTTC.

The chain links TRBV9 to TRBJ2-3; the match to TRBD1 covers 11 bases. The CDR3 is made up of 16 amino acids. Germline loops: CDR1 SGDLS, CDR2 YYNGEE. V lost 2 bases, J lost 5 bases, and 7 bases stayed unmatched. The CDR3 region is CASSVGQGASGDTQYF. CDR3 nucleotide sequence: TGTGCCAGCAGCGTCGGACAGGGGGCGAGTGGAGATACGCAGTATTTT.

CDR3 DNA sequence: TGTGCCAGCAGCTTAAACGCTCAGCGCGAGACCCAGTACTTC. This codes for CASSLNAQRETQYF. This rearrangement joins TRBV7-9 to TRBJ2-5, with unresolved D. This CDR3 region has 14 residues. The ends were cut back, 2 bases at V and 5 bases at J, with 12 bases in the middle. Germline CDR1 and CDR2: SEHNR and FQNEAQ (reference sequence).

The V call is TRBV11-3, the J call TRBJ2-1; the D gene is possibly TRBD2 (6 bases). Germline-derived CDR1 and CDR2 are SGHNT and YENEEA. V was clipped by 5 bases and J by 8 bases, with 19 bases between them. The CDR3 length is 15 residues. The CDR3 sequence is CASSDGTSSRDEQFF. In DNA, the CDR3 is TGTGCCAGCAGCGACGGGACTTCCTCCAGGGATGAGCAGTTCTTC.

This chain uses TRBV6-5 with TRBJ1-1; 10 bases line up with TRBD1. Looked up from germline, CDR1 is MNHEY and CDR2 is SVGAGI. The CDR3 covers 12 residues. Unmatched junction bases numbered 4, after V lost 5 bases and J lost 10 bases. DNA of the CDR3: TGTGCCAGCAGTCGGGACAGGGGAAGAGCTTTCTTT. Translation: CASSRDRGRAFF.

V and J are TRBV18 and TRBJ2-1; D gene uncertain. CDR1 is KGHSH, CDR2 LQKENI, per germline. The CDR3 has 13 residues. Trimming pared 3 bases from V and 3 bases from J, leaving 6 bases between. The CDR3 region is CASSPSHYNEQFF. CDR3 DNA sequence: TGTGCCAGCTCACCGAGTCACTACAATGAGCAGTTCTTC.

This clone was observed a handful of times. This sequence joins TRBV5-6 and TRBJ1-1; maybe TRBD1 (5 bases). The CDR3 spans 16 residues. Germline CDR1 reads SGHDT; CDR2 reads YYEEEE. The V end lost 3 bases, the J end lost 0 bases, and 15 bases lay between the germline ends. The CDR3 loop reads CASSWRRGGMNTEAFF. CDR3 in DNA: TGTGCCAGCAGCTGGAGGCGGGGGGGGATGAACACTGAAGCTTTCTTT. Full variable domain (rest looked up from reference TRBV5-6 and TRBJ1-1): DAGVTQSPTHLIKTRGQQVTLRCSPKSGHDTVSWYQQALGQGPQFIFQYYEEEERQRGNFPDRFSGHQFPNYSSELNVNALLLGDSALYLCASSWRRGGMNTEAFFGQGTRLTVV.

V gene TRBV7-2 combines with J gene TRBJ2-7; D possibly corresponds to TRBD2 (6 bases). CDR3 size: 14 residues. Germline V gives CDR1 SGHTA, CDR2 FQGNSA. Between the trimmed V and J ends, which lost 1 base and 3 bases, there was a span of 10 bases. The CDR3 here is CASSLVWRDYEQYF. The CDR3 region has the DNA TGTGCCAGCAGCTTAGTGTGGCGGGACTACGAGCAGTACTTC.

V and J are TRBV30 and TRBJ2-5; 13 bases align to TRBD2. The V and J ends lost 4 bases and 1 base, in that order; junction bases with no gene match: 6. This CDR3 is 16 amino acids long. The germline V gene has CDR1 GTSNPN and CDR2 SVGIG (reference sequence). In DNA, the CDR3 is TGTGCCTGGACCAGACTAGCGGGAGGATCCCAAGAGACCCAGTACTTC. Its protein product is CAWTRLAGGSQETQYF.

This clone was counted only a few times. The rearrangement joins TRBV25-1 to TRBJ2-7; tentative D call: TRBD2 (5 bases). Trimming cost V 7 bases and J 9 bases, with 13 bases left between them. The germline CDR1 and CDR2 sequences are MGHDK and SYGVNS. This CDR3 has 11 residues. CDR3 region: CASTTGIGQYF. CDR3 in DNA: TGTGCCAGCACCACCGGGATTGGGCAGTACTTC.

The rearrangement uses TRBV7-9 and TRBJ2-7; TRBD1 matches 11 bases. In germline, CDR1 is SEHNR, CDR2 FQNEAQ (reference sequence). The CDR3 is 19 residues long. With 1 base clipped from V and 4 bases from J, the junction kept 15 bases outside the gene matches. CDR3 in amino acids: CASSLEGQGETKVPYEQYF. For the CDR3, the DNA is TGTGCCAGCAGCTTAGAGGGACAGGGGGAAACGAAGGTACCGTACGAGCAGTACTTC.

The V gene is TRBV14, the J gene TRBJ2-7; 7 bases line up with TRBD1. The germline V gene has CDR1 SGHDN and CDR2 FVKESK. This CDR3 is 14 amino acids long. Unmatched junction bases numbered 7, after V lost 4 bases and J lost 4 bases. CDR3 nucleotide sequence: TGTGCCAGCAGCCCCCACAGGGGATCATACGAGCAGTACTTC. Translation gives CASSPHRGSYEQYF.

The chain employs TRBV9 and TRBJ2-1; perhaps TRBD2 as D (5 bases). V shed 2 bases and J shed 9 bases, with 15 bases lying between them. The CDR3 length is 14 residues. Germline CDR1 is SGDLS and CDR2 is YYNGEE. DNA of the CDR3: TGTGCCAGCAGCGTTGTTAGGGAGTCGGCTGAGCAGTTCTTC. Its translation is CASSVVRESAEQFF.

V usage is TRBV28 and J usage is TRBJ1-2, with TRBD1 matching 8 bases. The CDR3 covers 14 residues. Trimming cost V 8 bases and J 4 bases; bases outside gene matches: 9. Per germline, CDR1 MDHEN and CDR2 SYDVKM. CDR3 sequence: CASVQGERGYGYTF. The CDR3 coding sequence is TGTGCCAGCGTACAGGGGGAAAGGGGCTATGGCTACACCTTC.

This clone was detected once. The DNA for the CDR3 is TGTGCCAGCAGCCCACTAGCGTCAGCTAATGAGCAGTTCTTC. Protein sequence: CASSPLASANEQFF. The chain links TRBV7-3 to TRBJ2-1; TRBD2 agrees at 7 bases. Unmatched junction bases numbered 8, after V lost 5 bases and J lost 7 bases. The germline gives CDR1 SGHTA, CDR2 FQGTGA. The CDR3 consists of 14 residues.

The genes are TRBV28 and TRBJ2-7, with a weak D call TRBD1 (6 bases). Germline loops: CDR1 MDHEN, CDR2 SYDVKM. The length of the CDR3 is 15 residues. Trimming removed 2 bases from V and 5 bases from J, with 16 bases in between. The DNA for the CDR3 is TGTGCCAGCAGTTTAGGGGGCCAGGGGAATGACGAGCAGTACTTC. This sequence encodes CASSLGGQGNDEQYF.

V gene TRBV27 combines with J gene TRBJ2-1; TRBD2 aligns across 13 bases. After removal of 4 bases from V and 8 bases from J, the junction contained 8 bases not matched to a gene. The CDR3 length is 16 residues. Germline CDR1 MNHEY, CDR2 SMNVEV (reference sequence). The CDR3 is CASSSPTSGRLDEQFF. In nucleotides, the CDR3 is TGTGCCAGCAGTTCCCCGACTAGCGGGAGGCTCGATGAGCAGTTCTTC.

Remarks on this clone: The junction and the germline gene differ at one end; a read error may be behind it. In DNA form, the CDR3 reads TGTTCCAGCAGCCGGGAAGGCACTGAAGCTTTCTTT. Amino acids: CSSSREGTEAFF. The V and J genes are TRBV7-9 and TRBJ1-1, with D hard to call. CDR3 length: 12 amino acids. The germline gives CDR1 SEHNR, CDR2 FQNEAQ (reference sequence).

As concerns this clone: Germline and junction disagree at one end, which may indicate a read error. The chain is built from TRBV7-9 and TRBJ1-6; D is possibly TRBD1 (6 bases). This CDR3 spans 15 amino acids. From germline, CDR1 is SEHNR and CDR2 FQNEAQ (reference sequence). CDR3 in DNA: TGTTCCAGCAGCTTAGGACAGACCTATAATTCACCCCTCCACTTT. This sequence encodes CSSSLGQTYNSPLHF.